One sample yielded the 30 T cell receptor beta chains listed below, sequenced in a study of cytomegalovirus exposure and HLA in healthy donors. In the PCR, 60 Vbeta and 13 Jbeta primers were used. Produced via immunoSEQ multiplex PCR; TCRdb's table is partial and in-frame only. The profile shows about 200,000 clones, 82% of them singletons. The sample comprised PBMCs. Receptor source: a boy aged 2 to 9 in good health and CMV-seronegative.

The chain links TRBV5-1 to TRBJ1-4; 7 bases match TRBD1. V gave up 3 bases and J gave up 0 bases; unmatched junction bases: 5. Germline-derived CDR1 and CDR2 are SGHRS and YFSETQ. CDR3 size: 16 residues. This CDR3 is CASSSEQGPTNEKLFF. For the CDR3, the DNA is TGCGCCAGCAGCTCGGAACAGGGGCCAACTAATGAAAAACTGTTTTTT.

This chain joins TRBV5-1 and TRBJ1-6; tentatively, D is TRBD1 (6 bases). V lost 1 base, J lost 9 bases, and 20 bases lay in between. The CDR3 sequence is 17 residues long. Per germline, CDR1 SGHRS and CDR2 YFSETQ. CDR3 DNA: TGCGCCAGCAGCTTGTGGGGGCACGGGGGGGAGAGTTCACCCCTCCACTTT. It specifies CASSLWGHGGESSPLHF.

The chain couples TRBV6-1 to TRBJ1-5, with unresolved D. Germline V gene sequence: CDR1 MNHNS, CDR2 SASEGT. This CDR3 is 15 amino acids long. V lost 6 bases and J 6 bases, leaving 18 bases between the germline ends. In DNA, the CDR3 is TGTGCCAGCAGCCTCCCCGTAGGAGGGAGTCAGCCCCAGCATTTT. Protein: CASSLPVGGSQPQHF.

The chain is built from TRBV18 and TRBJ1-4, with D uncertain. There are 16 residues in the CDR3. V lost 2 bases and J lost 8, with 18 bases in between. Per the germline V gene, CDR1 is KGHSH and CDR2 is LQKENI. This CDR3 reads CASSPGEGRSLEKLFF. CDR3 DNA sequence: TGTGCCAGCTCACCAGGAGAGGGTAGGAGTTTGGAAAAACTGTTTTTT.

The chain recombines TRBV9 with TRBJ2-7, with 8 bases aligning to TRBD1. The junction had 7 bases not matched to a gene; V was cut back by 3 bases and J by 2 bases. This CDR3 has 15 amino acids. Germline CDR1 reads SGDLS; CDR2 reads YYNGEE. CDR3 nucleotide sequence: TGTGCCAGCAGCGCCCGGACAGGGTATGCCTACGAGCAGTACTTC. Translating it yields CASSARTGYAYEQYF.

This chain connects TRBV5-6 to TRBJ2-5; D unclear. The V gene lost 1 base and the J gene lost 2 bases, with 9 bases spanning the gap. Germline V gene data show CDR1 as SGHDT and CDR2 as YYEEEE. The CDR3 extends over 14 amino acids. The CDR3 DNA is TGTGCCAGCAGCTTGTTACCCGGGCAAGAGACCCAGTACTTC. Amino acids: CASSLLPGQETQYF. The full variable domain, its missing parts supplied by reference TRBV5-6 and TRBJ2-5, is DAGVTQSPTHLIKTRGQQVTLRCSPKSGHDTVSWYQQALGQGPQFIFQYYEEEERQRGNFPDRFSGHQFPNYSSELNVNALLLGDSALYLCASSLLPGQETQYFGPGTRLLVL.

This clone was seen a handful of times. The CDR3 DNA reads as TGTGCTAGTGGTATTCAAGGGGCAGATACGCAGTATTTT. It codes for CASGIQGADTQYF. The chain carries TRBV12-5 and TRBJ2-3, with D perhaps TRBD1 (5 bases). The CDR3 loop spans 13 amino acids. CDR1 and CDR2 from the germline V gene are LGHNT and FRNRAP. The germline V and J ends were trimmed by 5 bases and 4 bases, with 10 bases remaining between them. The whole variable domain, remainder taken from reference TRBV12-5 and TRBJ2-3, is DARVTQTPRHKVTEMGQEVTMRCQPILGHNTVFWYRQTMMQGLELLAYFRNRAPLDDSGMPKDRFSAEMPDATLATLKIQPSEPRDSAVYFCASGIQGADTQYFGPGTRLTVL.

The rearrangement links TRBV7-8 to TRBJ2-7; D unresolved. This CDR3 contains 13 residues. Germline V gene sequence: CDR1 SGHVS, CDR2 FQNEAQ. V was shortened by 5 bases and J by 5 bases, with 13 bases between the two germline ends. The CDR3 spells CASSPSRSDEQYF. CDR3 bases: TGTGCCAGCAGCCCCTCTCGTTCCGACGAGCAGTACTTC. The variable domain in full, completed from reference TRBV7-8 and TRBJ2-7, reads GAGVSQSPRYKVAKRGQDVALRCDPISGHVSLFWYQQALGQGPEFLTYFQNEAQLDKSGLPSDRFFAERPEGSVSTLKIQRTQQEDSAVYLCASSPSRSDEQYFGPGTRLTVT.

This sequence joins TRBV10-3 and TRBJ2-4, with 9 positions matching TRBD1. The CDR3 consists of 14 residues. Germline V gene lookup returns CDR1 ENHRY and CDR2 SYGVKD. Trimming removed 9 bases from V and 1 base from J; junction bases left unmatched: 4. In nucleotides, the CDR3 is TGTGCCATTAAACAGGGGGCCGCCAAAAACATTCAGTACTTC. Protein sequence: CAIKQGAAKNIQYF.

V and J are TRBV30 and TRBJ1-2; D unresolved. CDR3 length: 14 amino acids. Trimming pared 1 base from V and 0 bases from J, leaving 9 bases between. Germline assignment: CDR1 GTSNPN and CDR2 SVGIG (reference sequence). This chain's CDR3 is CAWSAHSTNYGYTF. The CDR3, as DNA: TGTGCCTGGAGTGCTCACAGCACTAACTATGGCTACACCTTC.

The rearrangement joins TRBV9 to TRBJ2-5; D perhaps matches TRBD2 (7 bases). V lost 0 bases to trimming and J lost 2 bases, with 14 bases between them. CDR3 length: 16 amino acids. From germline, CDR1 is SGDLS and CDR2 YYNGEE. The CDR3 region has the DNA TGTGCCAGCAGCGTAGGAGGGGGGGGCAGGCAAGAGACCCAGTACTTC. Translated, it gives CASSVGGGGRQETQYF.

The chain has TRBV7-2 and TRBJ2-7; TRBD1 agrees at 7 bases. The CDR3 runs 17 residues. Trimming took 2 bases from V and 0 from J; bases not matched to a gene: 10. Germline V gives CDR1 SGHTA, CDR2 FQGNSA. The CDR3 sequence is CASSLRGTGQHSYEQYF. The CDR3 bases are TGTGCCAGCAGCTTAAGGGGAACGGGACAGCACTCCTACGAGCAGTACTTC.

The genes are TRBV6-5 and TRBJ2-3; TRBD1 matches at 7 bases. Germline V CDR1 and CDR2: MNHEY, SVGAGI. V lost 0 bases, J lost 4 bases, and 4 bases stayed unmatched. This CDR3 region has 15 residues. The CDR3 nucleotides are TGTGCCAGCAGTTACTCGGGAACAGGGGCAGATACGCAGTATTTT. Translated, it gives CASSYSGTGADTQYF.

This chain joins TRBV9 and TRBJ2-1, with 8 positions matching TRBD1. Germline V CDR1 and CDR2: SGDLS, YYNGEE. The V gene end was trimmed by 0 bases and the J gene end by 8 bases; junction bases not matched to a gene: 4. The CDR3 sequence is 14 residues long. The chain's CDR3 is CASSVGGQGYEQFF. The CDR3 bases are TGTGCCAGCAGCGTAGGAGGACAGGGTTATGAGCAGTTCTTC. The full variable domain, completed using reference TRBV9 and TRBJ2-1, is DSGVTQTPKHLITATGQRVTLRCSPRSGDLSVYWYQQSLDQGLQFLIQYYNGEERAKGNILERFSAQQFPDLHSELNLSSLELGDSALYFCASSVGGQGYEQFFGPGTRLTVL.

This chain connects TRBV6-6 to TRBJ2-7, with 8 bases identical to TRBD1. V shed 4 bases and J 6 bases; nucleotides not matched to a gene: 8. The CDR3 covers 14 residues. The germline V gene encodes CDR1 MNHNY and CDR2 SVGAGI (reference sequence). The CDR3 DNA is TGTGCCAGCAGTTCCACGACAGGGGTCTCCGAGCAGTACTTC. Protein sequence: CASSSTTGVSEQYF.

This clone was observed a single time. The J gene is TRBJ1-6, the V gene TRBV4-1; no clear D gene. Trimming cost V 0 bases and J 0 bases, with 9 bases left between them. The CDR3 length is 17 residues. CDR1 and CDR2 from the germline V gene are MGHRA and YSYEKL. The CDR3 region is CASSQEGRNSYNSPLHF. DNA of the CDR3: TGCGCCAGCAGCCAAGAAGGCAGGAACTCCTATAATTCACCCCTCCACTTT.

The count of this clone is one. V and J are TRBV19 and TRBJ1-1; 7 bases agree with TRBD1. Germline CDR1 reads LNHDA; CDR2 reads SQIVND (reference sequence). The trim removed 3 bases at V and 9 bases at J, leaving 7 bases unmatched. The CDR3 extends over 13 amino acids. CDR3 loop: CASSILGQEQAFF. The CDR3 nucleotides read TGTGCCAGTAGTATCCTCGGACAGGAACAAGCTTTCTTT. Full variable domain (outside the CDR3, taken from reference TRBV19 and TRBJ1-1): DGGITQSPKYLFRKEGQNVTLSCEQNLNHDAMYWYRQDPGQGLRLIYYSQIVNDFQKGDIAEGYSVSREKKESFPLTVTSAQKNPTAFYLCASSILGQEQAFFGQGTRLTVV.

This chain uses TRBV5-6 with TRBJ2-7, with TRBD2 matching over 10 bases. Losses at the gene ends were 3 bases for V and 3 bases for J; bases not matched to a gene: 9. The germline CDR1 and CDR2 sequences are SGHDT and YYEEEE. The CDR3 length is 16 residues. The CDR3 nucleotides read TGTGCCAGCAGCTCACCGGGACTAGCGATTGACTACGAGCAGTACTTC. This translates into CASSSPGLAIDYEQYF.

This chain uses TRBV6-1 with TRBJ2-7; D is possibly TRBD1 (6 bases). The CDR3 is 12 residues long. CDR1 and CDR2 from the germline V gene are MNHNS and SASEGT. V lost 7 bases and J 7 bases, leaving 14 bases between the germline ends. Here the CDR3 reads CASTGAVREQYF. The DNA of the CDR3 is TGTGCCAGCACAGGGGCAGTGCGGGAGCAGTACTTC.

V gene TRBV6-1 combines with J gene TRBJ2-7; 8 nucleotides match TRBD2. Germline V lookup: CDR1 MNHNS, CDR2 SASEGT. CDR3 length: 14 residues. V lost 6 bases to trimming and J lost 4 bases; unmatched junction nucleotides: 8. In DNA, the CDR3 is TGTGCCAGCAGGCCGGGACTAGTCTCTTACGAGCAGTACTTC. Protein: CASRPGLVSYEQYF.

With respect to this clone: This specimen includes other DNA sequences encoding the same CDR3. The V call is TRBV19, the J call TRBJ1-1; D may be TRBD1 (5 bases). The V end was cut by 3 bases, the J end by 0 bases, with 14 bases between. The length of the CDR3 is 16 residues. Germline V gene sequence: CDR1 LNHDA, CDR2 SQIVND (reference sequence). CDR3 in amino acids: CASSIMPAGMNTEAFF. As DNA, the CDR3 is TGTGCCAGTAGTATCATGCCGGCAGGGATGAACACTGAAGCTTTCTTT.

The chain recombines TRBV27 with TRBJ1-6; 7 nucleotides line up with TRBD1. From germline, CDR1 is MNHEY and CDR2 SMNVEV (reference sequence). CDR3 length equals 15 residues. V lost 5 bases to trimming and J lost 10 bases; unmatched junction nucleotides: 11. The CDR3 reads CASSPHRDSLSPLHF. CDR3 nucleotides: TGTGCCAGCAGTCCCCACCGGGACAGTCTCTCACCCCTCCACTTT.

This clone was seen just once. The rearrangement uses TRBV7-3 and TRBJ2-3; unclear D gene. The ends were cut back, 6 bases at V and 0 bases at J, with 10 bases in the middle. There are 14 residues in the CDR3. Germline V lookup: CDR1 SGHTA, CDR2 FQGTGA. As DNA, the CDR3 is TGTGCCAGCAGTCCCTTAACTAGCACAGATACGCAGTATTTT. This encodes CASSPLTSTDTQYF.

This clone was detected only once. The chain uses TRBV6-6 and TRBJ2-2, with TRBD1 as a possible D gene (6 bases). V was clipped by 4 bases and J by 4 bases, with 10 bases between them. The CDR3 spans 14 residues. CDR1 and CDR2 (germline): MNHNY, SVGAGI (reference sequence). As DNA, the CDR3 is TGTGCCAGCAGTTCCGACAGGAGCACCGGGGAGCTGTTTTTT. Its protein product is CASSSDRSTGELFF.

This chain joins TRBV5-1 and TRBJ2-1, with D maybe TRBD1 (5 bases). There are 17 residues in the CDR3. With 0 bases removed from V and 8 bases from J, the gap between germline ends came to 21 bases. Germline loops: CDR1 SGHRS, CDR2 YFSETQ. CDR3 sequence: CASSLVPGTGAPHEQFF. In DNA form, the CDR3 reads TGCGCCAGCAGCTTGGTCCCAGGAACTGGGGCCCCTCATGAGCAGTTCTTC. The complete variable domain, with remaining parts taken from reference TRBV5-1 and TRBJ2-1, reads KAGVTQTPRYLIKTRGQQVTLSCSPISGHRSVSWYQQTPGQGLQFLFEYFSETQRNKGNFPGRFSGRQFSNSRSEMNVSTLELGDSALYLCASSLVPGTGAPHEQFFGPGTRLTVL.

The V call is TRBV18, the J call TRBJ1-2; D gene uncertain. Germline V gene data show CDR1 as KGHSH and CDR2 as LQKENI. The CDR3 has 16 residues. Trimming pared 3 bases from V and 3 bases from J, leaving 17 bases between. CDR3 sequence: CASSPSGPPGYYGYTF. The CDR3 DNA follows: TGTGCCAGCTCACCTTCGGGCCCGCCGGGGTACTATGGCTACACCTTC.

The V call is TRBV9, the J call TRBJ1-1; a possible D gene is TRBD1 (5 bases). CDR1 SGDLS and CDR2 YYNGEE come from the germline V gene. The V and J ends lost 5 bases and 2 bases respectively, with 13 bases between them. CDR3 length equals 14 residues. The CDR3: CASSRGVINTEAFF. The CDR3 region has the DNA TGTGCCAGCAGTCGGGGGGTAATAAACACTGAAGCTTTCTTT.

V and J are TRBV27 and TRBJ1-1; 8 positions match TRBD1. V lost 3 bases and J lost 1; bases outside the gene matches: 4. The CDR3 covers 15 residues. CDR1 is MNHEY and CDR2 is SMNVEV in the germline V gene (reference sequence). The CDR3 region has the DNA TGTGCCAGCAGTTTCTCCGACAGGGGGAACACTGAAGCTTTCTTT. This sequence encodes CASSFSDRGNTEAFF.

The chain couples TRBV30 to TRBJ2-5, with D possibly TRBD2 on 7 matching bases. V lost 0 bases and J lost 7, with 21 bases in between. Germline values: CDR1 GTSNPN, CDR2 SVGIG (reference sequence). The CDR3 extends over 16 amino acids. The CDR3 reads CAWSVHAGATGGTQYF. CDR3 bases: TGTGCCTGGAGTGTACACGCGGGGGCTACCGGGGGGACCCAGTACTTC.

For the CDR3, the DNA is TGTGCCAGCAGTTCCCCCAGGGGGACGGGCGAAAACATTCAGTACTTC. Protein sequence: CASSSPRGTGENIQYF. The chain couples TRBV27 to TRBJ2-4; the match to TRBD1 covers 7 bases. CDR3 length: 16 amino acids. CDR1 and CDR2 from the germline V gene are MNHEY and SMNVEV (reference sequence). With 4 bases clipped from V and 5 bases from J, the junction kept 11 bases outside the gene matches.